The T cell receptor (beta chain) under discussion was sequenced for a study of human T cells and chemical hapten exposure. From the RACE reads, TCRdb called clonotypes with MiXCR, one entry per CDR3 protein. Among under 45,000 distinct CDR3 sequences listed, 4.5% to 5.5% were seen once. In this sample, this clonotype turned up many times. Its antigen is undetermined. As for time point: healthy volunteer bleed at 6 weeks. RNA extraction used unfractionated whole blood as the source of total RNA. The CDR3 runs to 14 residues. CDR1 and CDR2 (germline): MNHEY, SVGAGI. V was pared by 6 bases and J by 0 bases, with 11 bases between. General study findings and limits: Unchanged with DPC sensitization were TCRs above 1 in 1000 frequency.

The source of this sequence is a human donor in good health. Some clones in this sample may be carry-over from other donors' samples. The chain uses TRBV6-5 and TRBJ1-1; TRBD1 might be the D (6 bases). Sequencing input: whole blood. CDR3 loop: CASSWTEMNTEAFF. The DNA for the CDR3 is TGTGCCAGCAGCTGGACAGAAATGAACACTGAAGCTTTCTTT.